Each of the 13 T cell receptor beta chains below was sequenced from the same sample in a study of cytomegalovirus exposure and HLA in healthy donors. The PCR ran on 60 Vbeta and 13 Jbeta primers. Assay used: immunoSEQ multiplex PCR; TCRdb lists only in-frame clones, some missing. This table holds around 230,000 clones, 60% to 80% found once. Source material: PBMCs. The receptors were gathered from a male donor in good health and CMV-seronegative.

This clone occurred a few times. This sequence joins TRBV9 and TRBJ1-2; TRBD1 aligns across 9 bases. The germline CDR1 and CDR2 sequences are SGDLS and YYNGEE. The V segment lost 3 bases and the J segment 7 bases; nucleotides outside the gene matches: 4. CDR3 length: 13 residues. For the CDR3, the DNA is TGTGCCAGCAGCGGGGACAGGGATGGTGGCTACACCTTC. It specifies CASSGDRDGGYTF.

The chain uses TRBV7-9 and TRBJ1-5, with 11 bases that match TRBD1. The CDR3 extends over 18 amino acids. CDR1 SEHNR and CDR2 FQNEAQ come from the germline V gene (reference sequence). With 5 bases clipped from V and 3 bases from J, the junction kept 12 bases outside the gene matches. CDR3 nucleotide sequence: TGTGCCAGCAGCCCCGACGATTGGACAGGGGGCCACAATCAGCCCCAGCATTTT. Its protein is CASSPDDWTGGHNQPQHF.

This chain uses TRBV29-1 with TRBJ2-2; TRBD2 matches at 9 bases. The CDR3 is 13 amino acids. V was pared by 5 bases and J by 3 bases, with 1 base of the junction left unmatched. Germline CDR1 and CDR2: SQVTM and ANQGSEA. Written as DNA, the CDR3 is TGCAGCGTTCGCGGGAGGGACACCGGGGAGCTGTTTTTT. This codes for CSVRGRDTGELFF.

The DNA of the CDR3 is TGTGCCAGCAGTTACTCTTCGGGAGGGGTCTACAATGAGCAGTTCTTC. Translation: CASSYSSGGVYNEQFF. The chain couples TRBV6-6 to TRBJ2-1; TRBD2 aligns across 8 bases. The CDR3 has 16 residues. Per germline, CDR1 MNHNY and CDR2 SVGAGI (reference sequence). Germline trimming cut 0 bases from V and 3 bases from J; bases unmatched to any gene: 4.

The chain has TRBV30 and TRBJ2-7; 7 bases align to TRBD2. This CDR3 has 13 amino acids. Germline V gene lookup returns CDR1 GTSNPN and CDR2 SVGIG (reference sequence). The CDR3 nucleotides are TGTGCTGGGGGGAGGGCGAGCTCCTACGAGCAGTACTTC. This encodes CAGGRASSYEQYF.

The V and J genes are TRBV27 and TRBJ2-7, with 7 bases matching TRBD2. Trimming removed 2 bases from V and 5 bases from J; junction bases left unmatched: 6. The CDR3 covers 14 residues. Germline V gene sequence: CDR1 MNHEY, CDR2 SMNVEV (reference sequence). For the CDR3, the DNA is TGTGCCAGCAGTTTAACGTGGGAGGGCCACGAGCAGTACTTC. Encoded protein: CASSLTWEGHEQYF.

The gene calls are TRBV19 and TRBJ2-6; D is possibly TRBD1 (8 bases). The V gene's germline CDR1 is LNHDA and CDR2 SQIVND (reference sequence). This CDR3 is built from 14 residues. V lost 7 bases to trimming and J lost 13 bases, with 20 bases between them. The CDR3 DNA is TGTGCCAGTACGGACAGGGAGGGTTCACGGGTCCTGACTTTC. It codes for CASTDREGSRVLTF.

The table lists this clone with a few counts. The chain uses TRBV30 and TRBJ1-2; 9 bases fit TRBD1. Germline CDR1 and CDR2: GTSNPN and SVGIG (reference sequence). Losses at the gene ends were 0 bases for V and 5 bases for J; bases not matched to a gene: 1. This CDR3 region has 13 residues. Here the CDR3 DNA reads TGTGCCTGGAGTGTACAGGGGGCATATGGCTACACCTTC. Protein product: CAWSVQGAYGYTF.

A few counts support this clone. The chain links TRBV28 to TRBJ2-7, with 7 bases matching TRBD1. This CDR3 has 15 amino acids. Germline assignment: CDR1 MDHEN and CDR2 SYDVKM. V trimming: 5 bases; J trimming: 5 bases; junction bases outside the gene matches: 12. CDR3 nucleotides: TGTGCCAGCAGTGATACACCGGGACAGAGTGACGAGCAGTACTTC. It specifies CASSDTPGQSDEQYF. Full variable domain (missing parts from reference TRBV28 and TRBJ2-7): DVKVTQSSRYLVKRTGEKVFLECVQDMDHENMFWYRQDPGLGLRLIYFSYDVKMKEKGDIPEGYSVSREKKERFSLILESASTNQTSMYLCASSDTPGQSDEQYFGPGTRLTVT.

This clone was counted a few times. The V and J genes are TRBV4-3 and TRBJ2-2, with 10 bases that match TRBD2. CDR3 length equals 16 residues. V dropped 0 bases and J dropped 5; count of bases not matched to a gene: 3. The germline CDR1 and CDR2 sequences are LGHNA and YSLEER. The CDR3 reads CASSQDEREGTGELFF. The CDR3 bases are TGCGCCAGCAGCCAAGATGAGCGGGAGGGTACCGGGGAGCTGTTTTTT.

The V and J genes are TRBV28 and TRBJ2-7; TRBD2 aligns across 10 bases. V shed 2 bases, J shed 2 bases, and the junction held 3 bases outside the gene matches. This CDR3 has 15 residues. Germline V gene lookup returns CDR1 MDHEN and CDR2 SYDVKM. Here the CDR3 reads CASSLLAGAAYEQYF. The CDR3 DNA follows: TGTGCCAGCAGTTTACTAGCGGGAGCGGCCTACGAGCAGTACTTC.

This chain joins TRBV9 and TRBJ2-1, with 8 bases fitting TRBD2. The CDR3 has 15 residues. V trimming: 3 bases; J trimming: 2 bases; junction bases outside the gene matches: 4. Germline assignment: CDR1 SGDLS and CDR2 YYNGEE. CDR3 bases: TGTGCCAGCAGCGCTACTAGCGGTCCCTACAATGAGCAGTTCTTC. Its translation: CASSATSGPYNEQFF. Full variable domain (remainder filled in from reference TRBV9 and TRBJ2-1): DSGVTQTPKHLITATGQRVTLRCSPRSGDLSVYWYQQSLDQGLQFLIQYYNGEERAKGNILERFSAQQFPDLHSELNLSSLELGDSALYFCASSATSGPYNEQFFGPGTRLTVL.

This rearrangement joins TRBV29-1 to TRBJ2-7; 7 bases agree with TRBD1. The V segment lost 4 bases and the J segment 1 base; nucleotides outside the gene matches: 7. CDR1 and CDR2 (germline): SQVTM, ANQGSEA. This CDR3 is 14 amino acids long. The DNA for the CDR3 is TGCAGCGTTGCACACTCAGGGGGATCCTACGAGCAGTACTTC. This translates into CSVAHSGGSYEQYF.